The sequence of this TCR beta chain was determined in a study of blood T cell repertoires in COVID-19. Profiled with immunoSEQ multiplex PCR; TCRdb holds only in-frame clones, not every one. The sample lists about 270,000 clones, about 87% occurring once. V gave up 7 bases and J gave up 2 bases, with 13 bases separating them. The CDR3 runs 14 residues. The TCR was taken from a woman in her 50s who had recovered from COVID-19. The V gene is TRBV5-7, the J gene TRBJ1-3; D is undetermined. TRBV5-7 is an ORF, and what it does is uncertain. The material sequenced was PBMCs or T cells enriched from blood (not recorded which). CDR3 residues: CASPKSPTGNTIYF. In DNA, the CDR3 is TGTGCCAGCCCTAAGTCCCCGACTGGAAACACCATATATTTT.